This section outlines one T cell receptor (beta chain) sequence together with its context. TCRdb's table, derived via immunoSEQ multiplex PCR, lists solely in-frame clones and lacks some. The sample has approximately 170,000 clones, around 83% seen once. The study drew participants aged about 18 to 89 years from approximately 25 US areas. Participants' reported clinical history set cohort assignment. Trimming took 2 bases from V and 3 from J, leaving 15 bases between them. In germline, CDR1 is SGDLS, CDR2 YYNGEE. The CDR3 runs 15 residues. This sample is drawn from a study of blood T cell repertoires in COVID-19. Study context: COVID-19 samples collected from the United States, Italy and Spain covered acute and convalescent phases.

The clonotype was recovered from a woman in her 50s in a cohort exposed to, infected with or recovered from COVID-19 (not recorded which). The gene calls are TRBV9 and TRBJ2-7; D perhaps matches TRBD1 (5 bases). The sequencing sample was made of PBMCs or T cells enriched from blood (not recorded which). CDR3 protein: CASSVGLEQGYEQYF. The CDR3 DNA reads TGTGCCAGCAGCGTGGGCTTAGAGCAGGGCTACGAGCAGTACTTC. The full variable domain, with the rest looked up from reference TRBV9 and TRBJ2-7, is DSGVTQTPKHLITATGQRVTLRCSPRSGDLSVYWYQQSLDQGLQFLIQYYNGEERAKGNILERFSAQQFPDLHSELNLSSLELGDSALYFCASSVGLEQGYEQYFGPGTRLTVT.